The 2 T cell receptor beta chains presented below share a single source sample, sequenced in a study of human thymus T cells. Some clones are missing from TCRdb's copy, which holds only in-frame ones; the method was immunoSEQ multiplex PCR. Among roughly 130,000 clones listed, approximately 96% were seen once. Thymus was obtained from resections taken during corrective heart surgery. The sequenced sample consisted of thymus tissue. The receptor set was obtained from a boy under two years old with a congenital heart defect but otherwise immunologically healthy.

This clone showed up just once. The chain is built from TRBV12-5 and TRBJ2-7; D remains ambiguous. V was clipped by 4 bases and J by 3 bases, with 13 bases between them. The germline gives CDR1 LGHNT, CDR2 FRNRAP. CDR3 length equals 14 residues. The CDR3 DNA reads TGTGCTAGTGGTTATGGGGTTCAAAGCTACGAGCAGTACTTC. Protein product: CASGYGVQSYEQYF.

This clone was detected only once. The chain has TRBV4-1 and TRBJ2-7; either TRBD1 or TRBD2 may supply D (6 bases each). Trimming removed 0 bases from V and 7 bases from J, with 10 bases in between. Germline V gene sequence: CDR1 MGHRA, CDR2 YSYEKL. The CDR3 spans 13 residues. DNA for the CDR3: TGCGCCAGCAGCCAAGAACGGGGGCTTGAGCAGTACTTC. It translates to CASSQERGLEQYF.